This T cell receptor beta chain was recorded in a study of blood T cell repertoires in COVID-19. On the study more broadly: The United States, Italy and Spain provided the acute and convalescent COVID-19 samples. T cells, B-cell-depleted T cells, or PBMCs supplied cDNA or gDNA.

Germline values: CDR1 MNHEY, CDR2 SMNVEV (reference sequence). The V gene lost 6 bases and the J gene lost 2 bases, with 8 bases spanning the gap. The CDR3 is 14 amino acids. The authors' processing: Amplifying reference gene primers gave estimates of nucleated cell counts. TCRdb keeps only in-frame clones here, not all; method: immunoSEQ multiplex PCR. The V and J calls and clone size come from that table; D and trimming were worked out from the DNA. The sample carries under 45,000 clones, about nine tenths recorded once. The rearrangement joins TRBV27 to TRBJ2-6; possible D gene TRBD1, 6 bases. The source material was peripheral blood. The sequence came from a human donor in a cohort sampled during active COVID-19. The CDR3 region has the DNA TGTGCCAGCAGCACAGGGACTGGGGCCAACGTCCTGACTTTC. Encoded protein: CASSTGTGANVLTF.